This passage covers 8 T cell receptor beta chains from one sample sequenced in a study of T cell changes during pregnancy in multiple sclerosis (dated by TCRdb to 2018 to 2020). To prepare the library, the immunoSEQ multiplex PCR assay was applied. Imported from immuneACCESS, the table was reduced by TCRdb to in-frame sequences with V and J called. These copies leave out some clones; in studies compared against another copy, an unresolved V gene accounts for under half, and the cause of the remainder is not known. The sample includes about 50,000 clones, with approximately 90% observed a single time. The ten biggest clones cover roughly 10% of the sample. This material consisted of CD8+ T cells from peripheral blood mononuclear cells, taken after pregnancy. Receptor source: a female donor with multiple sclerosis, enrolled in a pregnancy study.

This clone appeared once. Only one base separates this from a far larger clonotype, so it likely reflects a read error. In the same sample, other DNA sequences code for this CDR3. The chain combines TRBV29-1 with TRBJ1-5, with D possibly matching TRBD1 (5 bases). The CDR3 has 15 amino acids. Trimming pared 6 bases from V and 0 bases from J, leaving 15 bases between. Germline V gives CDR1 SQVTM, CDR2 ANQGSEA. As DNA, the CDR3 is TGCAGCGTCGTTGACAGCCCTGTTAGCAATCAGCCCCAGCATTTT. It translates to CSVVDSPVSNQPQHF.

The V gene is TRBV7-8, the J gene TRBJ1-1; the match to TRBD1 covers 7 bases. V lost 6 bases and J lost 6; bases outside the gene matches: 7. Germline V CDR1 and CDR2: SGHVS, FQNEAQ. This CDR3 has 13 amino acids. The CDR3 protein is CASSSQGTPEAFF. For the CDR3, the DNA is TGTGCCAGCAGTTCACAGGGGACCCCTGAAGCTTTCTTT.

The chain joins TRBV30 to TRBJ1-1, with D hard to call. V dropped 4 bases and J dropped 5 bases, with 14 bases sitting between them. This CDR3 comprises 13 residues. CDR1 GTSNPN and CDR2 SVGIG come from the germline V gene (reference sequence). CDR3 region: CAWTSVKWTEAFF. CDR3 DNA sequence: TGTGCCTGGACCAGCGTTAAGTGGACTGAAGCTTTCTTT. Full variable domain (remainder filled in from reference TRBV30 and TRBJ1-1): SQTIHQWPATLVQPVGSPLSLECTVEGTSNPNLYWYRQAAGRGLQLLFYSVGIGQISSEVPQNLSASRPQDRQFILSSKKLLLSDSGFYLCAWTSVKWTEAFFGQGTRLTVV.

This rearrangement joins TRBV29-1 to TRBJ2-7, with D tentatively TRBD2 (6 bases). The CDR3 runs to 13 residues. CDR1 and CDR2 (germline): SQVTM, ANQGSEA. The V end was cut by 7 bases, the J end by 0 bases, with 13 bases between. The CDR3 loop is CSAGTDNSYEQYF. The DNA for the CDR3 is TGCAGCGCCGGGACTGACAACTCCTACGAGCAGTACTTC.

The genes are TRBV6-4 and TRBJ2-1; D gene uncertain. Germline CDR1 and CDR2: MRHNA and SNTAGT. The CDR3 length is 16 residues. The V gene lost 0 bases and the J gene lost 1 base, with 10 bases spanning the gap. The CDR3 sequence is CASSDSTQRSYNEQFF. The CDR3 DNA reads as TGTGCCAGCAGTGACTCTACTCAAAGATCCTACAATGAGCAGTTCTTC.

This sequence joins TRBV29-1 and TRBJ2-5; D might be TRBD1 (5 bases). The DNA end favors TRBJ2-7, so the J call may be wrong. The germline gives CDR1 SQVTM, CDR2 ANQGSEA. The CDR3 is 12 residues long. CDR3 protein: CSVGLTEYEQYF. In DNA form, the CDR3 reads TGCAGCGTTGGGCTGACAGAATACGAGCAGTACTTC.

This clone was picked up many times. The CDR3 loop is CATSRGQESNEQYF. The CDR3 coding sequence is TGTGCCACCAGCAGGGGACAGGAAAGTAACGAGCAGTACTTC. The genes are TRBV15 and TRBJ2-7, with 8 nucleotides matching TRBD1. Germline-derived CDR1 and CDR2 are LNHNV and YYDKDF (reference sequence). This CDR3 comprises 14 residues. V was clipped by 3 bases and J by 5 bases; unmatched bases: 6.

This rearrangement joins TRBV18 to TRBJ2-3, with 7 bases matching TRBD2. The CDR3 is 16 residues long. Germline CDR1 KGHSH, CDR2 LQKENI. With 6 bases clipped from V and 1 base from J, the junction kept 10 bases outside the gene matches. CDR3 coding DNA: TGTGCCAGCTCGCCCGGGACTACCGAAGGCACAGATACGCAGTATTTT. The encoded protein is CASSPGTTEGTDTQYF.